This T cell receptor (beta chain) was recorded in a study of blood T cell repertoires in COVID-19. Original methodology: Reference gene primer amplification gave estimated nucleated cell counts. The repertoire was sequenced with immunoSEQ multiplex PCR; TCRdb's copy has only in-frame clones and lacks some. Clonal size and the V and J genes are those of that table, whereas D and trimming came from the DNA. Among about 120,000 clones listed, around nine tenths were seen once. Germline V CDR1 and CDR2: SNHLY, FYNNEI. The CDR3 covers 15 residues. V shed 4 bases and J 0 bases; nucleotides not matched to a gene: 4.

This rearrangement joins TRBV2 to TRBJ2-7; 9 nucleotides match TRBD1. The sample was peripheral blood. The clonotype originates from a human donor in a cohort sampled during active COVID-19. The CDR3 nucleotides read TGTGCCAGCAGTGTGGACAGGGGTAGCTCCTACGAGCAGTACTTC. Amino acids: CASSVDRGSSYEQYF.